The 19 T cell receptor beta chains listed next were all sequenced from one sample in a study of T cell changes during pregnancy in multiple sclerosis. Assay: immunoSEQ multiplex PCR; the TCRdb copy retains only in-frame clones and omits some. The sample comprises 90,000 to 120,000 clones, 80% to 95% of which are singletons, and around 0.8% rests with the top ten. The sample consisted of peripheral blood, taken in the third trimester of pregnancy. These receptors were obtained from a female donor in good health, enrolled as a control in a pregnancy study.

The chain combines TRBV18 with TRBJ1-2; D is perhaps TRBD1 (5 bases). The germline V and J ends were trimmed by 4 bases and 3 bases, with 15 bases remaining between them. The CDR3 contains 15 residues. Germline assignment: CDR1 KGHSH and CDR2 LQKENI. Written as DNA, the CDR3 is TGTGCCAGCTCACTAAGAGACAGTACTGACTATGGCTACACCTTC. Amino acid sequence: CASSLRDSTDYGYTF.

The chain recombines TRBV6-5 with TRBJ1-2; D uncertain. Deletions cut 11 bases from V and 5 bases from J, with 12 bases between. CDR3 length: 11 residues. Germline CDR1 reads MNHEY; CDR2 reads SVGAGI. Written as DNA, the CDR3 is TGTGCCTCCAGAGGACTTTATGGCTACACCTTC. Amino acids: CASRGLYGYTF.

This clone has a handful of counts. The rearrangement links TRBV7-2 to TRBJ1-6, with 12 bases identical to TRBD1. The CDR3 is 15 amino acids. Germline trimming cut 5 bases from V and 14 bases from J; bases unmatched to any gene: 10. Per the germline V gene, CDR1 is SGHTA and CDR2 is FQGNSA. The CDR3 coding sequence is TGTGCCAGCAGCAGGACCGGGACAGGGGGCATGGCCCTCCACTTT. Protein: CASSRTGTGGMALHF. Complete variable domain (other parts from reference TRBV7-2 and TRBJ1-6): GAGVSQSPSNKVTEKGKDVELRCDPISGHTALYWYRQSLGQGLEFLIYFQGNSAPDKSGLPSDRFSAERTGGSVSTLTIQRTQQEDSAVYLCASSRTGTGGMALHFGNGTRLTVT.

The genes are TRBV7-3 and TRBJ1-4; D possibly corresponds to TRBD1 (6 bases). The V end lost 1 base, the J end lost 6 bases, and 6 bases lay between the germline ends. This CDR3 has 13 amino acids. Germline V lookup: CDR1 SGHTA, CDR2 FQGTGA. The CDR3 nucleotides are TGTGCCAGCAGCTTAAACAGGGATGAAAAACTGTTTTTT. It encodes CASSLNRDEKLFF.

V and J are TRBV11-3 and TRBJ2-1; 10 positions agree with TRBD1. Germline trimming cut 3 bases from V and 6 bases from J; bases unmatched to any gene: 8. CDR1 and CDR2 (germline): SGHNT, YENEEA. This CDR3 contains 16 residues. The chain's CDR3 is CASSFSGTGDLNEQFF. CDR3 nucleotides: TGTGCCAGCAGCTTCAGCGGGACAGGGGATCTCAATGAGCAGTTCTTC.

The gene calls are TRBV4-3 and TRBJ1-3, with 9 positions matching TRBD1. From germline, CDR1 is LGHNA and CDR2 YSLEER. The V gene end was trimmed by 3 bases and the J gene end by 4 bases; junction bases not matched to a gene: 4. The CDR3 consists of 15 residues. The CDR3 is CASSQDRGVGNTIYF. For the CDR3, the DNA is TGCGCCAGCAGCCAGGACAGGGGAGTAGGAAACACCATATATTTT.

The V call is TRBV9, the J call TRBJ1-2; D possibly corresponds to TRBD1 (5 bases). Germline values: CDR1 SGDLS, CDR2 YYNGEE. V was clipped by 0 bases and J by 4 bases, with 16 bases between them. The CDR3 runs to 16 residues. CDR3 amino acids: CASSVGGPDSLYGYTF. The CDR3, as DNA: TGTGCCAGCAGCGTAGGAGGACCTGACAGCCTCTATGGCTACACCTTC.

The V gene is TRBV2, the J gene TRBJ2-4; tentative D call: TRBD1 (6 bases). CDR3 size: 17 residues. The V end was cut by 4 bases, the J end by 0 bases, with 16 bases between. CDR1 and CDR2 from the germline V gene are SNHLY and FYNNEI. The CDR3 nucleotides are TGTGCCAGCAGTGCCGATCCGGGACAAGTAGCCAAAAACATTCAGTACTTC. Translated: CASSADPGQVAKNIQYF.

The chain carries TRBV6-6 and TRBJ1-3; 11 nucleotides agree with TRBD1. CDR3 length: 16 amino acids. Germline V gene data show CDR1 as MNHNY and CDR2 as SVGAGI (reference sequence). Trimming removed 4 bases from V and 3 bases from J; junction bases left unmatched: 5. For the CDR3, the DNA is TGTGCCAGCAGTTCCTCCGGGACAGGGGGTGGAAACACCATATATTTT. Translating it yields CASSSSGTGGGNTIYF.

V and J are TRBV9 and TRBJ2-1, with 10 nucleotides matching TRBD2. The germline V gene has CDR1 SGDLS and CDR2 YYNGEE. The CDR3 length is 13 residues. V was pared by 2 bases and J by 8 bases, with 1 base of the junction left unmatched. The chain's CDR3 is CASSVLAGDEQFF. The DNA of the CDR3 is TGTGCCAGCAGCGTCCTAGCGGGAGATGAGCAGTTCTTC.

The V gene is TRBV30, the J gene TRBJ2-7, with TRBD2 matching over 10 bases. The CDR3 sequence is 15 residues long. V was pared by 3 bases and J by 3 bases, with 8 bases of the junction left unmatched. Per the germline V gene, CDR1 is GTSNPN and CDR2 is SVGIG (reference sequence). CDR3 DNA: TGTGCCTGGAGATCAAGCGGGGGGGCACTCTACGAGCAGTACTTC. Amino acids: CAWRSSGGALYEQYF.

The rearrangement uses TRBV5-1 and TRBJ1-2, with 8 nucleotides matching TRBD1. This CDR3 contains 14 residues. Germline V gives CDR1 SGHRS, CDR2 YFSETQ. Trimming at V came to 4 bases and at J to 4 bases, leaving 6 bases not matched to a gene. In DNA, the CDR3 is TGCGCCAGCAGCACGGACAGGGCGGCCTATGGCTACACCTTC. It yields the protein CASSTDRAAYGYTF.

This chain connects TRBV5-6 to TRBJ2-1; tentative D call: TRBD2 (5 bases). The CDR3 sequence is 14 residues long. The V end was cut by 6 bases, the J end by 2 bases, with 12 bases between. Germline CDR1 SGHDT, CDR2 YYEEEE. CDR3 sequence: CASTRTPTYNEQFF. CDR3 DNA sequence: TGTGCCAGCACCCGGACTCCTACCTACAATGAGCAGTTCTTC.

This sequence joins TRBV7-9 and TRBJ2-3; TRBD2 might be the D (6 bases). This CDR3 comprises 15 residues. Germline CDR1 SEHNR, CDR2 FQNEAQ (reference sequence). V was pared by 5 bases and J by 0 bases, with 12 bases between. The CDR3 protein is CASSRPGVSTDTQYF. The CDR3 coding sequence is TGTGCCAGCAGCCGACCGGGAGTTAGCACAGATACGCAGTATTTT.

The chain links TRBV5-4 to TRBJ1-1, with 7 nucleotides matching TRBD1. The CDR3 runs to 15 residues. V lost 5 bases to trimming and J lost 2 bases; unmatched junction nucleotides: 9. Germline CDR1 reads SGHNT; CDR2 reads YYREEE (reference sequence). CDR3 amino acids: CASRPSGTANTEAFF. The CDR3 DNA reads TGTGCCAGCAGACCTTCCGGGACAGCTAACACTGAAGCTTTCTTT.

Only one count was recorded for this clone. The CDR3 loop is CASTTNRGLNTEAFF. In DNA form, the CDR3 reads TGCGCCAGCACCACTAATAGGGGACTTAACACTGAAGCTTTCTTT. V gene TRBV5-1 combines with J gene TRBJ1-1; D is possibly TRBD1 (5 bases). The length of the CDR3 is 15 residues. V lost 6 bases to trimming and J lost 2 bases, with 17 bases between them. Looked up from germline, CDR1 is SGHRS and CDR2 is YFSETQ.

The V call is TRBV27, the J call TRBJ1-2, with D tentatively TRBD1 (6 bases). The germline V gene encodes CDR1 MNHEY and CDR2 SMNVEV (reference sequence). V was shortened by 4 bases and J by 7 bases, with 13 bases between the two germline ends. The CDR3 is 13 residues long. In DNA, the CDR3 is TGTGCCAGCAGTTCGGGGGGCTACTTTGGCTACACCTTC. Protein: CASSSGGYFGYTF.

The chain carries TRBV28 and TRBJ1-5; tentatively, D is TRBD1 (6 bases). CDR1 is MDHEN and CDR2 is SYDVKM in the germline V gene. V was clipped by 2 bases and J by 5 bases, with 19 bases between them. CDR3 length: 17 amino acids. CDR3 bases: TGTGCCAGCAGTTTACGCCAGCGGGGGCCCCGCGATCAGCCCCAGCATTTT. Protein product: CASSLRQRGPRDQPQHF.

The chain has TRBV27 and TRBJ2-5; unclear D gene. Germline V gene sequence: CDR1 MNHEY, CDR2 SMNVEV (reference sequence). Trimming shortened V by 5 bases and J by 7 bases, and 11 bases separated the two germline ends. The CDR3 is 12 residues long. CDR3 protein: CASSETAGTQYF. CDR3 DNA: TGTGCCAGCAGTGAGACGGCAGGGACCCAGTACTTC.